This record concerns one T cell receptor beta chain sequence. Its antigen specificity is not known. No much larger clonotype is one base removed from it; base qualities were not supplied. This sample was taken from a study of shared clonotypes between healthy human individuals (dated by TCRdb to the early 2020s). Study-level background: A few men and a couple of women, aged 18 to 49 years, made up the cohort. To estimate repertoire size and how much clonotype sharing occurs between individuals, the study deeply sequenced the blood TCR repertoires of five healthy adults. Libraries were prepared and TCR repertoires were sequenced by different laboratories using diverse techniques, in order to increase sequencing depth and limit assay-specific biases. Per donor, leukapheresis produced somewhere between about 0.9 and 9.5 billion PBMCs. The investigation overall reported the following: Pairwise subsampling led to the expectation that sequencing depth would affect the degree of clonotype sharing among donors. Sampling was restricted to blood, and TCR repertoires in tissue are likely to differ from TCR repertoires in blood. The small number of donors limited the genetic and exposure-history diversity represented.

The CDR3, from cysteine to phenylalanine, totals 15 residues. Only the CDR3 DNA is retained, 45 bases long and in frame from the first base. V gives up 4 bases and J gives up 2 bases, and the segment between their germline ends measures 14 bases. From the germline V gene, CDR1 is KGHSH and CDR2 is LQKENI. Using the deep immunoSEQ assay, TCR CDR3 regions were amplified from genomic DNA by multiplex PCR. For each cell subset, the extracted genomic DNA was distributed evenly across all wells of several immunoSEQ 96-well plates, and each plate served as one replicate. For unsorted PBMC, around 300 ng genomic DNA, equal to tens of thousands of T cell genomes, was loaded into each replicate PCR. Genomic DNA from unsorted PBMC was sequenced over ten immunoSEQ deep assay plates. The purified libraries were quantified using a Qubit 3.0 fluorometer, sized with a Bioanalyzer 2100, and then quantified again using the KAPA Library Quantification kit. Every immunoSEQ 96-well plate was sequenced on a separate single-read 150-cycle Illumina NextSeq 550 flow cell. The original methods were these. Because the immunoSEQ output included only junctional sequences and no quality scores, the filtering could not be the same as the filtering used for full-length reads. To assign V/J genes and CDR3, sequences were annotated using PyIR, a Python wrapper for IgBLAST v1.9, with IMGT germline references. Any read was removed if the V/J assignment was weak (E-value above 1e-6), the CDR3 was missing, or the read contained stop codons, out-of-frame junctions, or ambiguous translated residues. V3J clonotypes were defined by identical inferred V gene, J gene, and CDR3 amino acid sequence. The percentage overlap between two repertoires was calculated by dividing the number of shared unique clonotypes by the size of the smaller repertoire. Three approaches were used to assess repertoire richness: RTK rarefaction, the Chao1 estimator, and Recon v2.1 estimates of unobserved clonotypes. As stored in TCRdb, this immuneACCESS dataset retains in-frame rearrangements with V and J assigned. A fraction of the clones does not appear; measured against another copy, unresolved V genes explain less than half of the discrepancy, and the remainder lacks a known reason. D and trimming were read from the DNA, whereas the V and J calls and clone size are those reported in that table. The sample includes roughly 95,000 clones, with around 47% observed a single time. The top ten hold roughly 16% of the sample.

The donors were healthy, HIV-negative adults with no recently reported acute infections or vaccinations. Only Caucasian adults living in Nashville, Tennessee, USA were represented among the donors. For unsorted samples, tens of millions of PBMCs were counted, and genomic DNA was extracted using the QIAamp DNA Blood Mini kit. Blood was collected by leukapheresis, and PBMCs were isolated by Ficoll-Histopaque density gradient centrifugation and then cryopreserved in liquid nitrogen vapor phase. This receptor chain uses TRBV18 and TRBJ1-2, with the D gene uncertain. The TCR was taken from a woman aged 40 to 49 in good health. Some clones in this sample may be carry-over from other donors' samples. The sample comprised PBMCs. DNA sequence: TGTGCCAGCTCACTTTATCAGGACGGCAACTATGGCTACACCTTC. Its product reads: CASSLYQDGNYGYTF.